These 25 T cell receptor beta chains were all obtained from the same sample, sequenced in a study of T cell repertoires in cytomegalovirus infection. One entry per CDR3 protein results from TCRdb running MiXCR on the reads. The sample comprises 200,000 to 300,000 distinct CDR3 sequences, approximately 7% of which are singletons, and around 6.9% rests with the top ten. Sequenced input: PBMCs. The receptors originated from a human donor in good health (CMV status not recorded). Some clones in this sample may be carry-over from other donors' samples.

This clonotype was seen ten or more times. This chain uses TRBV12-3 or TRBV12-4 with TRBJ2-3; 7 nucleotides align to TRBD1. Losses at the gene ends were 7 bases for V and 1 base for J; bases not matched to a gene: 8. The CDR3 sequence is 15 residues long. CDR3: CASTQTGRGTDTQYF. CDR3 DNA sequence: TGTGCCAGCACGCAGACAGGGCGCGGCACAGATACGCAGTATTTT.

This clonotype has a count of ten or more. The V and J genes are TRBV7-2 and TRBJ2-1; 10 bases align to TRBD2. The J segment lost 2 bases and the V segment lost 5 bases, leaving 12 bases of the junction unmatched. CDR3 length equals 18 residues. Germline values: CDR1 SGHTA, CDR2 FQGNSA. This CDR3 reads CASSRKVAGLAPYNEQFF. The CDR3, as DNA: TGTGCCAGCAGCCGGAAAGTCGCGGGACTAGCGCCCTACAATGAGCAGTTCTTC.

This clonotype has at least ten counts. This chain joins TRBV5-5 and TRBJ2-7; 10 bases fit TRBD1. V lost 3 bases and J lost 4; bases outside the gene matches: 7. Germline CDR1 reads SGHKS; CDR2 reads YYEKEE (reference sequence). This CDR3 region has 15 residues. DNA of the CDR3: TGTGCCAGCAGCTCTTGGACAGGGGGTCGTTACGAGCAGTACTTC. It is translated as CASSSWTGGRYEQYF.

The table lists this clonotype with many counts. V and J are TRBV6-6 and TRBJ2-7; D perhaps matches TRBD1 (9 bases). There are 17 residues in the CDR3. CDR1 is MNHNY, CDR2 SVGAGI, per germline (reference sequence). V lost 2 bases to trimming and J lost 1 base, with 18 bases between them. The CDR3 region has the DNA TGTGCCAGCAGTTACCGGGGGGGACAGGGCCTATCCTACGAGCAGTACTTC. Protein product: CASSYRGGQGLSYEQYF.

This clonotype was counted ten times or more. The chain joins TRBV6-6 to TRBJ2-5; 9 bases line up with TRBD2. From germline, CDR1 is MNHNY and CDR2 SVGAGI (reference sequence). The V and J ends lost 10 bases and 4 bases, in that order; junction bases with no gene match: 7. CDR3 length: 13 residues. CDR3 sequence reads: CATFAGGRETQYF. The DNA for the CDR3 is TGTGCCACCTTTGCGGGGGGGCGAGAGACCCAGTACTTC.

This clonotype has a count of ten or more. The chain is built from TRBV19 and TRBJ1-2; a possible D gene is TRBD1 (5 bases). Germline V gene data show CDR1 as LNHDA and CDR2 as SQIVND (reference sequence). The CDR3 covers 13 residues. The V end lost 6 bases, the J end lost 10 bases, and 18 bases lay between the germline ends. The CDR3 sequence is CASSILGTDYYTF. The CDR3 DNA reads TGTGCCAGTAGCATACTGGGGACGGATTACTACACCTTC.

This clonotype was recorded many times. The chain links TRBV11-2 to TRBJ2-1, with D unclear. Germline assignment: CDR1 SGHAT and CDR2 FQNNGV. The CDR3 is made up of 12 amino acids. The ends were cut back, 2 bases at V and 8 bases at J, with 7 bases in the middle. Written as DNA, the CDR3 is TGTGCCAGCAGCTTAAGATTCGATGAGCAGTTCTTC. This encodes CASSLRFDEQFF.

In its sample, this clonotype was seen many times. V and J are TRBV12-3 or TRBV12-4 and TRBJ1-1; tentative D call: TRBD1 (5 bases). Trimming took 5 bases from V and 4 from J, leaving 17 bases between them. The CDR3 loop spans 15 amino acids. The CDR3 bases are TGTGCCAGCAGTCCGGAAGGGGAAACGAGCACTGAAGCTTTCTTT. Residues: CASSPEGETSTEAFF.

This clonotype was counted ten times or more. The chain recombines TRBV29-1 with TRBJ1-2; D gene ambiguous. The germline V gene encodes CDR1 SQVTM and CDR2 ANQGSEA. V was shortened by 7 bases and J by 8 bases, with 14 bases between the two germline ends. The CDR3 is 11 residues long. This CDR3 reads CSAGEERGYTF. The CDR3 DNA is TGCAGCGCCGGGGAGGAGAGGGGCTACACCTTC.

This clonotype was observed many times. The gene calls are TRBV29-1 and TRBJ1-1; D gene unclear. This CDR3 comprises 10 residues. V lost 4 bases to trimming and J lost 6 bases, with 6 bases between them. Per the germline V gene, CDR1 is SQVTM and CDR2 is ANQGSEA. CDR3 loop: CSVGSAEAFF. CDR3 in DNA: TGCAGCGTTGGTTCGGCTGAAGCTTTCTTT.

This clonotype was seen a few times. The chain links TRBV7-9 to TRBJ1-2; D ambiguous. CDR3 length: 14 residues. Germline V gene lookup returns CDR1 SEHNR and CDR2 FQNEAQ (reference sequence). V gave up 1 base and J gave up 4 bases, with 10 bases separating them. Here the CDR3 reads CASSLDDLGYGYTF. The CDR3, as DNA: TGTGCCAGCAGCTTAGATGACCTCGGCTATGGCTACACCTTC.

This clonotype was observed many times. CDR3 region: CASSTLLGAVDSTDTQYF. CDR3 coding DNA: TGTGCCAGCAGTACCCTGTTGGGGGCAGTCGATAGCACAGATACGCAGTATTTT. The V and J genes are TRBV28 and TRBJ2-3, with a weak D call TRBD1 (6 bases). The CDR3 totals 18 residues. V dropped 5 bases and J dropped 0 bases, with 21 bases sitting between them. The V gene's germline CDR1 is MDHEN and CDR2 SYDVKM.

The chain recombines TRBV24-1 with TRBJ2-3, with TRBD1 identical over 10 bases. Germline lookup yields CDR1 KGHDR and CDR2 SFDVKD. After removal of 4 bases from V and 3 bases from J, the junction contained 6 bases not matched to a gene. This CDR3 is built from 16 residues. In DNA, the CDR3 is TGTGCCACCAGTGACACGCCGGGACAGGGGACAGATACGCAGTATTTT. Its protein is CATSDTPGQGTDTQYF.

This clonotype was seen repeatedly, ten times or more. This sequence joins TRBV20-1 and TRBJ1-2; perhaps TRBD1 as D (5 bases). V dropped 2 bases and J dropped 8 bases, with 15 bases sitting between them. This CDR3 spans 13 amino acids. Germline CDR1 and CDR2: DFQATT and SNEGSKA (reference sequence). The CDR3 spells CSARQAGTIGYTF. The DNA of the CDR3 is TGCAGTGCTAGACAAGCCGGGACGATCGGCTACACCTTC.

This clonotype occurred many times. The gene calls are TRBV7-2 and TRBJ2-3; D is ambiguous. V gave up 5 bases and J gave up 6 bases, with 9 bases separating them. Germline-derived CDR1 and CDR2 are SGHTA and FQGNSA. The CDR3 sequence is 12 residues long. The CDR3: CASSLRWDTQYF. CDR3 nucleotide sequence: TGTGCCAGCAGCCTCCGATGGGATACGCAGTATTTT.

The chain employs TRBV30 and TRBJ2-1; a weak D match, TRBD2 (6 bases). There are 15 residues in the CDR3. Trimming cost V 7 bases and J 3 bases, with 19 bases left between them. CDR1 is GTSNPN and CDR2 is SVGIG in the germline V gene (reference sequence). In DNA form, the CDR3 reads TGTGCCTCTGCCAAGGGACTGAATTTCTACAATGAGCAGTTCTTC. As protein: CASAKGLNFYNEQFF.

This clonotype was counted many times. The chain combines TRBV2 with TRBJ2-3; the match to TRBD2 covers 8 bases. The V gene's germline CDR1 is SNHLY and CDR2 FYNNEI. There are 16 residues in the CDR3. After removal of 7 bases from V and 0 bases from J, the junction contained 9 bases not matched to a gene. The chain's CDR3 is CASKRWRGDSTDTQYF. The CDR3 bases are TGTGCCAGCAAGAGGTGGCGGGGGGACAGCACAGATACGCAGTATTTT.

This clonotype was observed at least ten times. The rearrangement joins TRBV7-8 to TRBJ2-2; 7 bases agree with TRBD2. Trimming cost V 1 base and J 4 bases; bases outside gene matches: 3. CDR3 length: 15 residues. CDR1 is SGHVS and CDR2 is FQNEAQ in the germline V gene. CDR3: CASSLGGTTTGELFF. CDR3 nucleotides: TGTGCCAGCAGCTTAGGAGGGACTACCACCGGGGAGCTGTTTTTT.

This clonotype has a count of ten or more. V is TRBV10-3 and J is TRBJ1-1, with D possibly matching TRBD1 (5 bases). The CDR3 has 13 amino acids. Germline CDR1 is ENHRY and CDR2 is SYGVKD. Trimming pared 3 bases from V and 7 bases from J, leaving 12 bases between. The chain's CDR3 is CAISDGGRIEAFF. For the CDR3, the DNA is TGTGCCATCAGTGATGGGGGGAGGATTGAAGCTTTCTTT.

This clonotype was observed at least ten times. This sequence joins TRBV4-3 and TRBJ1-6, with D unclear. This CDR3 comprises 15 residues. CDR1 is LGHNA and CDR2 is YSLEER in the germline V gene. V gave up 0 bases and J gave up 5 bases, with 8 bases separating them. CDR3 DNA: TGCGCCAGCAGCCAAGACGGGATCAATAATTCACCCCTCCACTTT. It is translated as CASSQDGINNSPLHF.

This clonotype was counted ten times or more. The chain joins TRBV6-1 to TRBJ1-6; no firm D call. Germline-derived CDR1 and CDR2 are MNHNS and SASEGT. The CDR3 is 16 residues long. Trimming left V 2 bases short and J 0 bases short, with 8 bases between. Here the CDR3 DNA reads TGTGCCAGCAGTGAACGTCCACGCTCCTATAATTCACCCCTCCACTTT. Encoded protein: CASSERPRSYNSPLHF.

Concerning this clonotype: One base away lies a much larger clone, so this may be a sequencing read error. The J gene is TRBJ1-1, the V gene TRBV20-1; 7 bases are a match to TRBD1. Germline V gene data show CDR1 as DFQATT and CDR2 as SNEGSKA (reference sequence). J was trimmed by 6 bases and V by 3 bases; bases with no gene match: 4. The CDR3 has 12 amino acids. CDR3 in amino acids: CSARVTGAEAFF. The DNA for the CDR3 is TGCAGTGCTAGGGTCACAGGGGCTGAAGCTTTCTTT.

This chain links TRBV7-6 with TRBJ2-5; D possibly corresponds to TRBD2 (5 bases). V was shortened by 1 base and J by 9 bases, with 18 bases between the two germline ends. Germline lookup yields CDR1 SGHVS and CDR2 FNYEAQ. CDR3 length: 15 residues. CDR3 residues: CASSLERRPEEAQYF. The DNA of the CDR3 is TGTGCCAGCAGCTTAGAGCGTAGACCCGAGGAGGCCCAGTACTTC.

This clonotype was picked up a small number of times. V gene TRBV20-1 combines with J gene TRBJ1-3; D remains ambiguous. Trimming took off 0 bases at V and 3 bases at J, with 9 bases between the two ends. The CDR3 is 14 amino acids. Germline assignment: CDR1 DFQATT and CDR2 SNEGSKA (reference sequence). CDR3 bases: TGCAGTGCTAGAGATGACGGCTATGGAAACACCATATATTTT. Translated, it gives CSARDDGYGNTIYF.

This clonotype was picked up many times. The chain has TRBV13 and TRBJ2-5; the D is unclear. Per the germline V gene, CDR1 is PRHDT and CDR2 is FYEKMQ (reference sequence). CDR3 size: 14 residues. V was cut by 5 bases and J by 3 bases, with 13 bases left in between. The CDR3 protein is CASSAVNLKETQYF. CDR3 nucleotides: TGTGCCAGCAGCGCGGTAAACTTGAAAGAGACCCAGTACTTC.